This TCR beta chain was documented in a study of T cell responses to AZD1222 COVID-19 vaccine. Study conclusions and caveats: No day 14 peak samples; only post-peak repertoires were characterized. Reportedly, nearly half of unique spike TCRs recognized epitopes outside B.1.351/B.1.1.7 mutations. White British people made up most donors, females outnumbered males, and clonal diversity was possibly underestimated.

The ends were cut back, 1 base at V and 6 bases at J, with 15 bases in the middle. This CDR3 has 16 amino acids. CDR1 is SGHTA, CDR2 FQGNSA, per germline. Worth noting for this clone: Its specificity is not known.

Method: immunoSEQ multiplex PCR; TCRdb's copy keeps in-frame clones and lacks some. The table lists fewer than 130,000 clones, around 85% of them singletons. The sequence was obtained from an adult in good health. Sequenced here: peripheral blood, sampled on day 0 of AZD1222 vaccination. The chain recombines TRBV7-2 with TRBJ2-2; perhaps TRBD2 as D (6 bases). The CDR3 DNA sequence: TGTGCCAGCAGCTTAGGGGTCGGGGGTTTCGCCGGGGAGCTGTTTTTT. Its translation is CASSLGVGGFAGELFF.